These T cell receptor beta chains were read from a single sample in a study of shared clonotypes between healthy human individuals. Repertoires were generated with immunoSEQ multiplex PCR, while TCRdb's copy carries only in-frame clones and drops some. The sample lists 2 million to 2.5 million clones, approximately 95% occurring once. Sequenced sample: naive CD4+ T cells from PBMCs. The source of these receptors is a man between 18 and 29 years old in good health. Some clones in this sample may be carry-over from other donors' samples. The CDR3 runs from the conserved cysteine through the conserved F or W. A D gene is named only where the DNA matches it firmly. Clone size is stated in some rows and not others, as once, few, many or a class when expanded.

d_call,clone_size,j_call,v_call,cdr3_nt,cdr3_aa
TRBD1,few,TRBJ1-5,TRBV28,TGTGCCAGCAGTTCCCCCCGGACAGGGGCGATTCAGCCCCAGCATTTT,CASSSPRTGAIQPQHF
TRBD2,-,TRBJ2-5,TRBV7-9,TGTGCCAGCACCCTCTTACGCGGGAGGGGCCAAGAGACCCAGTACTTC,CASTLLRGRGQETQYF
-,-,TRBJ2-7,TRBV28,TGTGCCAGCAGTTCCCACCTCAGGTGGGGGGCAATAGAGGGGAGATCCTACGAGCAGTACTTC,CASSSHLRWGAIEGRSYEQYF
-,-,TRBJ2-3,TRBV6-5,TGTGCCAGCAGGGTGTTGGGAGGAGGTCAGTATTTT,CASRVLGGGQYF
-,-,TRBJ2-3,TRBV7-2,TGTGCCAGCAGCTTAGGAGGATTGGATACGCAGTATTTT,CASSLGGLDTQYF
-,-,TRBJ1-2,TRBV6-1,TGTGCCAGCAGTGAAGTCAAGGGAGGCTATGGCTACACCTTC,CASSEVKGGYGYTF
-,-,TRBJ2-4,TRBV18,TGTGCCAGCTCGGCCGACAGGCAAAACATTCAGTACTTC,CASSADRQNIQYF
TRBD1,-,TRBJ2-7,TRBV6-1,TGTGCCAGCAGTGAATATTCAGGACAGGGATACGAGCAGTACTTC,CASSEYSGQGYEQYF
-,-,TRBJ2-1,TRBV7-3,TGTGCCAGCAGCTTTAGCGGTTACAATGAGCAGTTCTTC,CASSFSGYNEQFF
-,-,TRBJ2-6,TRBV6-1,TGTGCCAGCAGTGAAGTTCCTTCTGGGGCCAACGTCCTGACTTTC,CASSEVPSGANVLTF
-,-,TRBJ2-5,TRBV29-1,TGCAGCGTTGGGGGCTGGACAAGGGAGACCCAGTACTTC,CSVGGWTRETQYF
-,-,TRBJ2-7,TRBV6-1,TGTGCCAGCGGGGGGAGATCTCTCTCCTACGAGCAGTACTTC,CASGGRSLSYEQYF
-,-,TRBJ2-7,TRBV7-2,TGTGCCAGCAGCTTAAGTTCCGAGCAGTACTTC,CASSLSSEQYF
-,few,TRBJ2-7,TRBV2,TGTGCCAGCAGTGAATTATCGGGATACCCCTACGAGCAGTACTTC,CASSELSGYPYEQYF
-,-,TRBJ2-3,TRBV29-1,TGCAGCGTTGGGCCAAGAACAAGTACAGATACGCAGTATTTT,CSVGPRTSTDTQYF
-,-,TRBJ2-5,TRBV14,TGTGCCAGCAGCCAAGGGAATTTCCAAGAGACCCAGTACTTC,CASSQGNFQETQYF
TRBD1,-,TRBJ2-7,TRBV28,TGTGCCAGCAGTTCCTCAGGGGACAGGGGGGCCCACGAGCAGTACTTC,CASSSSGDRGAHEQYF
-,-,TRBJ2-7,TRBV28,TGTGCCAGCAGCCTGGGGGCTTCCTACGAGCAGTACTTC,CASSLGASYEQYF
TRBD2,-,TRBJ2-7,TRBV7-7,TGTGCCAGCAGCTCGAGCGGGGTCACCTACGAGCAGTACTTC,CASSSSGVTYEQYF
TRBD1,-,TRBJ2-1,TRBV11-3,TGTGCCAGCAGCCTCACAGGGGACAAACCGTTCTTC,CASSLTGDKPFF
TRBD2,few,TRBJ2-1,TRBV18,TGTGCCAGCTCACCCGGACTAGCGGGGTACAATGAGCAGTTCTTC,CASSPGLAGYNEQFF
-,-,TRBJ2-7,TRBV9,TGTGCCAGCAGCCTCGGACTCGGCTCCTACGAGCAGTACTTC,CASSLGLGSYEQYF
-,once,TRBJ2-5,TRBV9,TGTGCTTCAGCGGACACTTCGTTCGGGGAGACCCAGTACTTC,CASADTSFGETQYF
-,few,TRBJ1-5,TRBV6-6,TGTGCCAGCAACGGGCAGGAGGGGACGGCCCAGCATTTT,CASNGQEGTAQHF
-,-,TRBJ1-5,TRBV2,TGTGCCAGCAGGGGCCTTAATCAGCCCCAGCATTTT,CASRGLNQPQHF
TRBD2,-,TRBJ2-7,TRBV5-1,TGCGCCAGCAGTATCCAAGCGGGAGGTGCCTACGAGCAGTACTTC,CASSIQAGGAYEQYF
TRBD1,once,TRBJ2-1,TRBV5-1,TGCGCCAGCAGCTCGACAGGGGCCGGTAGGAATGAGCAGTTCTTC,CASSSTGAGRNEQFF
-,-,TRBJ2-3,TRBV10-3,TGTGCCATCAGTGATAGAAGCACAGATACGCAGTATTTT,CAISDRSTDTQYF
TRBD2,-,TRBJ2-5,TRBV9,TGTGCCAGCAGCGTAGGAGAGCGGGACCCCCAAGAGACCCAGTACTTC,CASSVGERDPQETQYF
-,-,TRBJ1-2,TRBV28,TGTGCCATCTCTATGGGAGGGGATTTGGGGAACTATGGCTACACCTTC,CAISMGGDLGNYGYTF
-,-,TRBJ2-5,TRBV6-6,TGTGCCAGCAGTCCCCCCGCGGAGACCCAGTACTTC,CASSPPAETQYF
-,-,TRBJ1-2,TRBV28,TGTGCCAGCAATAGGCGAGCTAACTATGGCTACACCTTC,CASNRRANYGYTF
TRBD2,-,TRBJ2-4,TRBV28,TGTGCCAGCAGTTTAGGGAGGGTGGCCAAAAACATTCAGTACTTC,CASSLGRVAKNIQYF
-,-,TRBJ1-5,TRBV7-2,TGTGCCAGCAGCGGAAGACAAGACAGAGGGGCTACTCAGCCCCAGCATTTT,CASSGRQDRGATQPQHF
-,-,TRBJ1-2,TRBV5-6,TGTGCCAGCAGCTTCTTTGACTCGTTTCGTTATGGCTACACCTTC,CASSFFDSFRYGYTF
TRBD2,-,TRBJ2-2,TRBV7-3,TGTGCCAGCAGCTCCCTCGGACTAGCGGGAGGGCACGCCGGGGAGCTGTTTTTT,CASSSLGLAGGHAGELFF
-,-,TRBJ2-7,TRBV7-8,TGTGCCAGCAGCTTAGCGATGGGCACCTACGAGCAGTACTTC,CASSLAMGTYEQYF
-,-,TRBJ2-7,TRBV19,TGTGCCAGTAGTGCCCGGGACAAGCCCTACGAGCAGTACTTC,CASSARDKPYEQYF
-,-,TRBJ2-6,TRBV30,TGTGCCTGGATCCGCCCCGGGATCTCTGGGGCCAACGTCCTGACTTTC,CAWIRPGISGANVLTF
-,-,TRBJ1-1,TRBV7-3,TGTGCCAGCAGCCCCATGGGGAGGGGCACTGAAGCTTTCTTT,CASSPMGRGTEAFF
TRBD2,once,TRBJ2-3,TRBV28,TGTGCCAGCAAAAGGCGTGAGTTAGCGGGATCCACAGATACGCAGTATTTT,CASKRRELAGSTDTQYF
-,-,TRBJ2-2,TRBV5-1,TGCGCCAGCAGCTTGGGTAGCTCCTTCACCGGGGAGCTGTTTTTT,CASSLGSSFTGELFF
-,-,TRBJ2-1,TRBV5-8,TGTGCCAGCAGCTTGGTCGGGGAGCAGTTCTTC,CASSLVGEQFF
-,-,TRBJ2-1,TRBV18,TGTGCCAGCTCACCCAGATTAGCGCCGGCCTACAATGAGCAGTTCTTC,CASSPRLAPAYNEQFF
-,-,TRBJ2-3,TRBV9,TGTGCCAGCAGCGTAAACGGGAGAAGCACAGATACGCAGTATTTT,CASSVNGRSTDTQYF
-,-,TRBJ1-5,TRBV19,TGTGCCAGTAGTTCGGTCCAGCCAAGCAATCAGCCCCAGCATTTT,CASSSVQPSNQPQHF
-,-,TRBJ2-7,TRBV28,TGTGCCAGCTCTCCGCCGGGACCCGGGGCCTACGAGCAGTACTTC,CASSPPGPGAYEQYF
TRBD1,-,TRBJ1-2,TRBV9,TGTGCCAGCAGCGGAACAGGGGGCTTTGACTATGGCTACACCTTC,CASSGTGGFDYGYTF
-,-,TRBJ1-2,TRBV7-9,TGTGCCAGCAGCTTAGCTAGTAATAACTATGGCTACACCTTC,CASSLASNNYGYTF
-,-,TRBJ2-1,TRBV7-7,TGTGCCAGCAGCCGAGACGGCACAGGGCTGTACTACAATGAGCAGTTCTTC,CASSRDGTGLYYNEQFF